This TCR beta chain comes out of a study of OX40 agonist ivuxolimab in advanced cancers. Across the whole study: Anti-PD-1, anti-PD-L1 or anti-CTLA-4 therapy given earlier was allowed, and 40% had some.

Study-wide findings and caveats: On average, CD8+ T cells had more expanded clones than CD4+.

The CDR3 is 19 amino acids. Per the germline V gene, CDR1 is SNHLY and CDR2 is FYNNEI. Trimming pared 6 bases from V and 3 bases from J, leaving 27 bases between. Autoimmune disease history or systemic immunosuppression excluded patients. Clones were read by immunoSEQ multiplex PCR, and TCRdb kept only the in-frame ones, dropping some. The sample records 35,000 to 55,000 clones, 82% being singletons. A note on this clone: Its target is unknown.

The input for sequencing was CD4+ or CD8+ T cells sorted from blood, taken in a trial of the OX40 agonist ivuxolimab. The chain recombines TRBV2 with TRBJ1-5, with D perhaps TRBD1 (5 bases). This clonotype originated in an adult with an advanced solid tumor such as melanoma, head and neck, liver or kidney cancer. The CDR3 DNA sequence: TGTGCCAGCAGCCCCTCGGGGGTGAGGCTATATTCGTACAATCAGCCCCAGCATTTT. Residues: CASSPSGVRLYSYNQPQHF.